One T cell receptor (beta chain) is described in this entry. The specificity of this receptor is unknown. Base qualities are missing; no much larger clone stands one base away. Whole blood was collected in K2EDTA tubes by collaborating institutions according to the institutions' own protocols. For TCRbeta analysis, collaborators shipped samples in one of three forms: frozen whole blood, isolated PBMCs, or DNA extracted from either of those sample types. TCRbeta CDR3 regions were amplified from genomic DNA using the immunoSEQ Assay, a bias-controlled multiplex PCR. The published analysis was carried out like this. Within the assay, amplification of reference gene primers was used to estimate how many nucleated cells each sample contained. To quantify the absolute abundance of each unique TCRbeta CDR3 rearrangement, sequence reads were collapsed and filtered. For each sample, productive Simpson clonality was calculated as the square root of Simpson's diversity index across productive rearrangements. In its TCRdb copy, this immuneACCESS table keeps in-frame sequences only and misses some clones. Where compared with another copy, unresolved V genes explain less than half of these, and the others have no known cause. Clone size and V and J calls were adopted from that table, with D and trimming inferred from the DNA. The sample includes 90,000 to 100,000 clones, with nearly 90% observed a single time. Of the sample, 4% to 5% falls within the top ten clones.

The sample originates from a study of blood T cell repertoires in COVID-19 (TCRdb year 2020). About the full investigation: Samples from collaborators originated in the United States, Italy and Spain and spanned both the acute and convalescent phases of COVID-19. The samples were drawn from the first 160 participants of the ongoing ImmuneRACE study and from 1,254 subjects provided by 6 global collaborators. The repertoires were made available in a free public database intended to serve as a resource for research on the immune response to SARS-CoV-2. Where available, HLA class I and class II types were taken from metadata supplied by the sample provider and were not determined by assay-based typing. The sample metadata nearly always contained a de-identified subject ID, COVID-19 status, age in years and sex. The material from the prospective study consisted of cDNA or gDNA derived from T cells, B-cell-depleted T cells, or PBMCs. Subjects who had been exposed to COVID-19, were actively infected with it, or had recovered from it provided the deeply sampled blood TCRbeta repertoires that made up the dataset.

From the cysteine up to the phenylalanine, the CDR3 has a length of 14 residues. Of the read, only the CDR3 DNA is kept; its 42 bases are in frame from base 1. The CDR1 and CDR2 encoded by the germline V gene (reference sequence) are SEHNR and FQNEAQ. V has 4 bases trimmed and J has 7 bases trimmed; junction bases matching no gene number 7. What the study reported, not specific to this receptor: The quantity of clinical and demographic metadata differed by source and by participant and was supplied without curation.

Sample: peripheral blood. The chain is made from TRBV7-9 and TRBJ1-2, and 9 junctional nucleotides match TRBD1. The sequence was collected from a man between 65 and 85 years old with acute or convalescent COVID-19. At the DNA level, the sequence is TGTGCCAGCAGCTCAGCCGGGACAGGGAGTGGCTACACCTTC. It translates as CASSSAGTGSGYTF.